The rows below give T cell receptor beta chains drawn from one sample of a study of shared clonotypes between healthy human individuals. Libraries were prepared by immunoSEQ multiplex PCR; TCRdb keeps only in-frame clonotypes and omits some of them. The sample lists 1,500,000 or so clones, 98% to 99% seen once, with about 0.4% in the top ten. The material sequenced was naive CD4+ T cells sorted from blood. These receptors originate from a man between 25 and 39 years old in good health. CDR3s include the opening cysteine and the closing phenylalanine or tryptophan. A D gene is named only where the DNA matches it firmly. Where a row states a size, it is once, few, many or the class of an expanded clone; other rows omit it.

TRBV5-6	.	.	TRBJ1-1	TGTGCCAGCAGCTTGGTCCGGGGCATGGGCACTGAAGCTTTCTTT	CASSLVRGMGTEAFF
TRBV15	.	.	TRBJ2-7	TGTGCCACCAGCAGAGGACGGGAAAGATACTACGAGCAGTACTTC	CATSRGRERYYEQYF
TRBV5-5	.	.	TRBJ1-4	TGTGCCAGCAGCTTGGAGAGGGGGTATGAAAAACTGTTTTTT	CASSLERGYEKLFF
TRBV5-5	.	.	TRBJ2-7	TGTGCCAGCAGCTTTCCCCCAGGGTCCAACTACGAGCAGTACTTC	CASSFPPGSNYEQYF
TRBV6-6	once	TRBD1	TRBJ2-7	TGTGCCAGCAGTTACGAGGGGGCGCGTTACGAGCAGTACTTC	CASSYEGARYEQYF
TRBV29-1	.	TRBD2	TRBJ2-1	TGCAGCGTTTTTTTTCTTCCTAGGGTGGGTAGCGGGAGCAATGAGCAGTTCTTC	CSVFFLPRVGSGSNEQFF
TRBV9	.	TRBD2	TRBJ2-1	TGTGCCAGCAGCCCTTTCACGGGGGGACTAGCGGGGACCAATGAGCAGTTCTTC	CASSPFTGGLAGTNEQFF
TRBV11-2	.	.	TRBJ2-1	TGTGCCAGCAGCTTTATTACCGGGGGCCCGACGAATGAGCAGTTCTTC	CASSFITGGPTNEQFF
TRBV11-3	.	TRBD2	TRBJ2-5	TGTGCCAGCAGCCCTGGGAAGACTAGCGGGATCCAAGAGACCCAGTACTTC	CASSPGKTSGIQETQYF
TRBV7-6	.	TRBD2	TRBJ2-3	TGTGCCAGCAGCTTAGGGCCTAGCGGGAGGAGTGATACGCAGTATTTT	CASSLGPSGRSDTQYF
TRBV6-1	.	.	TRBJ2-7	TGTGCCAGCAGTGAACCCCACGAGCAGTACTTC	CASSEPHEQYF
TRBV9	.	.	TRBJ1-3	TGTGCCAGCAGCGCCCAGAGCCACTCTGGAAACACCATATATTTT	CASSAQSHSGNTIYF
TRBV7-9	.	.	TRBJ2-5	TGTGCCAGCAGCTTAGGGAGGGTCACAGGAGAGACCCAGTACTTC	CASSLGRVTGETQYF
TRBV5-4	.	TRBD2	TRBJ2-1	TGTGCCAGCAGCTTTCCGGGAGGCAAAGACAATGAGCAGTTCTTC	CASSFPGGKDNEQFF
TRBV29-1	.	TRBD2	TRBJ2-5	TGCAGCGCGGGACTAGCGGCCCAAGAGACCCAGTACTTC	CSAGLAAQETQYF
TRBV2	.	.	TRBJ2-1	TGTGCCAGCAGTGAGCGCAGGAATGAGCAGTTCTTC	CASSERRNEQFF
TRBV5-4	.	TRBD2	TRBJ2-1	TGTGCCAGCAGCCCAAGAACTAGCGGAGGGCACAATGAGCAGTTCTTC	CASSPRTSGGHNEQFF
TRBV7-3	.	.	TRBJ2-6	TGTGCCAGCAGCTTAACTCCGAGGCACAACGGGGCCAACGTCCTGACTTTC	CASSLTPRHNGANVLTF
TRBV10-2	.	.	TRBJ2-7	TGCGCCAGCAGCCTGCCGACAAGGGGGTCGGGAGAGTACTTC	CASSLPTRGSGEYF
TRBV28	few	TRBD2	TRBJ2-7	TGTGCCAGCAGTTTGCCTAGCGGATACGAGCAGTACTTC	CASSLPSGYEQYF
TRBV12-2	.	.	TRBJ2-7	TGTGCAAGTCGCTTAGCGAAGTGGAGCAGGAGATACTACGAGCAGTACTTC	CASRLAKWSRRYYEQYF
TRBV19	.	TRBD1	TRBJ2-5	TGTGCCAGTAGTCGTACGCCTACCGGGACAGCCCGATGGGCCCAGTACTTC	CASSRTPTGTARWAQYF
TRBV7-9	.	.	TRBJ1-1	TGTGCCAGCAGGAAAAGGGAGGAAGCTTTCTTT	CASRKREEAFF
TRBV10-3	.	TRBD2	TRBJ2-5	TGTGCCATCAGTGAGCCCCTAGCGGCCGATGAGGAGACCCAGTACTTC	CAISEPLAADEETQYF
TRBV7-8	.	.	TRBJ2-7	TGTGCCAGCAGCCCCTTCGACAGGCGAGCATACGAGCAGTACTTC	CASSPFDRRAYEQYF
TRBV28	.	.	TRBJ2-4	TGTGCCAGCAGTTCTCCGGGCCGGACGCGGATTCAGTACTTC	CASSSPGRTRIQYF
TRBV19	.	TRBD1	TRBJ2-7	TGTGCCAGTAGTATGCCGGGACAGGCAACCTACGAGCAGTACTTC	CASSMPGQATYEQYF
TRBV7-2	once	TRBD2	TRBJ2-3	TGTGCCAGCAGCCCGAGAAGGCGGGAGGGAGATACGCAGTATTTT	CASSPRRREGDTQYF
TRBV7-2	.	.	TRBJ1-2	TGTGCCAGCAGCCTTACCGAGAACTATGGCTACACCTTC	CASSLTENYGYTF